This T cell receptor beta chain was captured by sequencing in a study of cytomegalovirus exposure and HLA in healthy donors. General observations from the study: Presence/absence analyses assumed roughly uniform sequencing depth across donors, which may not hold.

Primers: 60 Vbeta forward and 13 Jbeta reverse. The authors' processing: Counted up in a later analysis, unique TCR beta chains came to about 80 million, with around 10 million shared. Here immunoSEQ multiplex PCR was the method, and the copy in TCRdb shows in-frame clones only, minus some. V and J calls and clone size come straight from that table; D and trimming were deduced from the DNA. The data contain over 150,000 clones, roughly 80% of them singletons. The donors comprised healthy bone marrow donors. As to this clone: The target antigen is unknown.

This CDR3 region has 16 residues. Germline CDR1 and CDR2: LNHDA and SQIVND (reference sequence). The ends lost 6 bases at V and 2 bases at J; junction bases unmatched: 10. The sequence was obtained from a male donor in good health and CMV-seronegative. The gene calls are TRBV19 and TRBJ2-1; 7 nucleotides line up with TRBD2. Sample: PBMCs. CDR3 bases: TGTGCCAGTAGGACCGAGAGCGGGACGGCCTACAATGAGCAGTTCTTC. Encoded protein: CASRTESGTAYNEQFF.